This TCR beta chain was recovered during a study of blood T cell repertoires in COVID-19. Sequenced by immunoSEQ multiplex PCR; TCRdb stores in-frame clones only, minus some. The table shows approximately 28,000 clones, with around two thirds occurring only once. Germline assignment: CDR1 KGHSH and CDR2 LQKENI. The CDR3 consists of 13 residues. V lost 3 bases and J lost 2, with 7 bases in between. The receptor's source is a man aged 55 to 70 with active or convalescent COVID-19. Sequencing was done on a sample of peripheral blood. This chain uses TRBV18 with TRBJ2-5; no clear D gene. The DNA of the CDR3 is TGTGCCAGCTCACCGGTCAGACAAGAGACCCAGTACTTC. This gives the protein CASSPVRQETQYF.